The clone carrying this T cell receptor beta chain has more than one count but fewer than ten. The data derive from a study of T cells after yellow fever vaccination. For the study at large: Fractions of limited cellularity were prepared by means of SMART-Seq v4 Ultra Low Input. Findings and limits, study-wide: The secondary response was weaker, and its peak arrived faster, on day 5 versus 15. Most clones from primary vaccination were detected again post-booster (roughly 95% CD4, about 88% CD8).

TCRdb re-called the 5' RACE reads through MiXCR, storing one row per CDR3 protein. This table holds 80,000 to 100,000 distinct CDR3 sequences, about 8.4% found once. The material sequenced was CD8+ T cells not binding an NS4B(214-222) dextramer, sorted from PBMCs, taken roughly 15 days after the first yellow fever vaccination. This TCR came from a man between 18 and 35 years old who received the YFV17D yellow fever vaccine.

The chain's CDR3 is CASSLLTGPTYEQYF. The CDR3 coding sequence is TGTGCCAGCAGCCTACTTACAGGCCCGACCTACGAGCAGTACTTC. The J gene is TRBJ2-7, the V gene TRBV4-2; tentative D call: TRBD1 (5 bases). This CDR3 is 15 amino acids long. Germline V gene sequence: CDR1 LGHNA, CDR2 YNFKEQ. The V end lost 4 bases, the J end lost 2 bases, and 15 bases lay between the germline ends.